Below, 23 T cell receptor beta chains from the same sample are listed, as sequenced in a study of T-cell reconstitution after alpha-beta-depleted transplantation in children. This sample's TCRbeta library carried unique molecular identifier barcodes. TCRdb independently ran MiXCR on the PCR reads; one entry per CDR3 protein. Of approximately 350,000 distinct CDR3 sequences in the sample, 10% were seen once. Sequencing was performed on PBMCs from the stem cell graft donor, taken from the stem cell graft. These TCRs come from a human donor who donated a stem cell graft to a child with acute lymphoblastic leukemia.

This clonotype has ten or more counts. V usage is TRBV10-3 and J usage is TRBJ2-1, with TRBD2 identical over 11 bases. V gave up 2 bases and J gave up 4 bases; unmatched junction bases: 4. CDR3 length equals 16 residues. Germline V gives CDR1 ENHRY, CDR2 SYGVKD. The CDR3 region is CAISENSGRGYNEQFF. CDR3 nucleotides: TGTGCCATCAGTGAGAATAGCGGGAGGGGGTACAATGAGCAGTTCTTC.

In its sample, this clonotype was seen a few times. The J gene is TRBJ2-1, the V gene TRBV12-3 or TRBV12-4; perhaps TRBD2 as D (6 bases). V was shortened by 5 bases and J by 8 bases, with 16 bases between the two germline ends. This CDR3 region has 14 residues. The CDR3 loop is CASSTGLAGDEQFF. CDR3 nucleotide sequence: TGTGCCAGCAGTACGGGACTGGCGGGCGATGAGCAGTTCTTC.

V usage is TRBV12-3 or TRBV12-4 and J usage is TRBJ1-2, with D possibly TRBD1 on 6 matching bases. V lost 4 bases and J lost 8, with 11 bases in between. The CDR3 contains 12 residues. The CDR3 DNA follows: TGTGCCAGCAGTTCAGGGGCCGCCGGCTACACCTTC. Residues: CASSSGAAGYTF.

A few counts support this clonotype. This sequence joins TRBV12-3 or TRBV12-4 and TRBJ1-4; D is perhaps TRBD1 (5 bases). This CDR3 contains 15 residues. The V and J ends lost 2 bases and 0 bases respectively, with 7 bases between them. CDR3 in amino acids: CASSLRQPTNEKLFF. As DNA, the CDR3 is TGTGCCAGCAGTTTAAGACAGCCAACTAATGAAAAACTGTTTTTT.

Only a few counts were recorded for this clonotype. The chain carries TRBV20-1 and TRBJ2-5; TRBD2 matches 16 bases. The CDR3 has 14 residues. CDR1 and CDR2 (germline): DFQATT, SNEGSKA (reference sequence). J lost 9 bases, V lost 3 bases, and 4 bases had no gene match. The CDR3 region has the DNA TGCAGTGCTAGCACGGGACTAGCGGGAGGGCCCCAGTACTTC. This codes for CSASTGLAGGPQYF.

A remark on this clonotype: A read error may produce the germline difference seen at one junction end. The CDR3 reads CASSSDRAWNAQFF. DNA for the CDR3: TGCGCCAGCAGCTCGGACAGGGCTTGGAATGCGCAGTTCTTC. V and J are TRBV5-1 and TRBJ2-1; 8 positions match TRBD1. Per the germline V gene, CDR1 is SGHRS and CDR2 is YFSETQ. This CDR3 contains 14 residues.

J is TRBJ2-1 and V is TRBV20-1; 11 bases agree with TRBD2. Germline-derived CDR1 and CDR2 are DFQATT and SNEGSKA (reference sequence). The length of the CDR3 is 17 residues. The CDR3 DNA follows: TGCTGCGCTAGAAAATCCACCTCTAGCGGGAGGTTCAATGAGCAGTTCTTC. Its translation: CCARKSTSSGRFNEQFF.

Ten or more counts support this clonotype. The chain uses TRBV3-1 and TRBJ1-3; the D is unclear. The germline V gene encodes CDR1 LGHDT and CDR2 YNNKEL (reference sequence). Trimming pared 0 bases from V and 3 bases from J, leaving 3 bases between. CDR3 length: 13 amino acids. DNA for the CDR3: TGTGCCAGCAGCCAAGAGGGTGGAAACACCATATATTTT. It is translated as CASSQEGGNTIYF.

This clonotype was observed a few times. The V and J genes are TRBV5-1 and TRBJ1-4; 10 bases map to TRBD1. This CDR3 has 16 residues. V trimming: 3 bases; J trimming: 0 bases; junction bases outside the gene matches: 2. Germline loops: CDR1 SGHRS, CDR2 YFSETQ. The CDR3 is CASSWDRGSTNEKLFF. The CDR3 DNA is TGCGCCAGCAGCTGGGACAGGGGCTCAACTAATGAAAAACTGTTTTTT.

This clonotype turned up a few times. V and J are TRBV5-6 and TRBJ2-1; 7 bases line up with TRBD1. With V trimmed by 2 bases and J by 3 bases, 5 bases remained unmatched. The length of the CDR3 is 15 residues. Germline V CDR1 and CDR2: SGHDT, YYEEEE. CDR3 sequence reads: CASSLTGVVYNEQFF. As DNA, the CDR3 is TGTGCCAGCAGCTTAACAGGGGTGGTCTACAATGAGCAGTTCTTC. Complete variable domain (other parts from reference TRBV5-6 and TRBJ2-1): DAGVTQSPTHLIKTRGQQVTLRCSPKSGHDTVSWYQQALGQGPQFIFQYYEEEERQRGNFPDRFSGHQFPNYSSELNVNALLLGDSALYLCASSLTGVVYNEQFFGPGTRLTVL.

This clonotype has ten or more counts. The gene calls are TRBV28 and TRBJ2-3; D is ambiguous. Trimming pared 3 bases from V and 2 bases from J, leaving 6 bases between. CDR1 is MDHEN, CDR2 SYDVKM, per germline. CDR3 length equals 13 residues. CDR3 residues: CASSFRTTDTQYF. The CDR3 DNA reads TGTGCCAGCAGTTTCCGAACCACAGATACGCAGTATTTT. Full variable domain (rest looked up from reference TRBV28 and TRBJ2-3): DVKVTQSSRYLVKRTGEKVFLECVQDMDHENMFWYRQDPGLGLRLIYFSYDVKMKEKGDIPEGYSVSREKKERFSLILESASTNQTSMYLCASSFRTTDTQYFGPGTRLTVL.

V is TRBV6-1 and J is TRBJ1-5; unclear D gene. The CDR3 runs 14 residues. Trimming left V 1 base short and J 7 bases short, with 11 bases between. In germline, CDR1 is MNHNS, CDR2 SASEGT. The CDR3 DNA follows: TGTGCCAGCAGTGAAGACCCCAGGACCCAGCCCCAGCATTTT. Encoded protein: CASSEDPRTQPQHF.

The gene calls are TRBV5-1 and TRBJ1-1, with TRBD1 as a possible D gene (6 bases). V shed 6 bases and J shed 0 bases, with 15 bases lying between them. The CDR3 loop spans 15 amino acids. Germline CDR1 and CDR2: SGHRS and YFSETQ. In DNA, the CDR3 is TGCGCCAGCAACCCCGGGGGCAGCCTGAACACTGAAGCTTTCTTT. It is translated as CASNPGGSLNTEAFF.

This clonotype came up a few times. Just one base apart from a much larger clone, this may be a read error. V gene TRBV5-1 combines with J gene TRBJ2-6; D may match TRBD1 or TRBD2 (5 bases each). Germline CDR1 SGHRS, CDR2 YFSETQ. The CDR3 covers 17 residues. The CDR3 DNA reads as TGCGCCAGCAGTTCCGGGACGGGTTACTCTGGGGCCAACGGCCTGACTTTC. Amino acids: CASSSGTGYSGANGLTF. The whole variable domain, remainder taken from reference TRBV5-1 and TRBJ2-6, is KAGVTQTPRYLIKTRGQQVTLSCSPISGHRSVSWYQQTPGQGLQFLFEYFSETQRNKGNFPGRFSGRQFSNSRSEMNVSTLELGDSALYLCASSSGTGYSGANGLTFGAGSRLTVL.

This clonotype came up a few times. The CDR3 sequence is CASSLISPYNEQFF. CDR3 DNA sequence: TGTGCCAGCAGCTTGATATCTCCCTACAATGAGCAGTTCTTC. This rearrangement joins TRBV5-6 to TRBJ2-1; unclear D gene. Germline-derived CDR1 and CDR2 are SGHDT and YYEEEE. The CDR3 totals 14 residues. V was pared by 1 base and J by 2 bases, with 7 bases between.

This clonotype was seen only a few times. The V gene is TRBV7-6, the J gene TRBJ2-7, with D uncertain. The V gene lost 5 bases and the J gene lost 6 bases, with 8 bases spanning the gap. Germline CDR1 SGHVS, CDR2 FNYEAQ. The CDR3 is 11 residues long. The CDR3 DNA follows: TGTGCCAGCAGCCACGGTACCGAGCAGTACTTC. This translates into CASSHGTEQYF.

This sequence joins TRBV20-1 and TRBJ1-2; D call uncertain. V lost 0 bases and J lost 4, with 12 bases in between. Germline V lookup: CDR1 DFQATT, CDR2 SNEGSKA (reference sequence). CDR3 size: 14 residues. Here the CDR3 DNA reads TGCAGTGCTAGAGACGTGGAATCCGTCTATGGCTACACCTTC. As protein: CSARDVESVYGYTF.

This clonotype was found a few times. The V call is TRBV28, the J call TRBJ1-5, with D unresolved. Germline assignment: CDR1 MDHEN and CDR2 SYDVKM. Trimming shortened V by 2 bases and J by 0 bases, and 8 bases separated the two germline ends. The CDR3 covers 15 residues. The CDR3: CASSLRDNSNQPQHF. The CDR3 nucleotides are TGTGCCAGCAGTTTACGGGATAATAGCAATCAGCCCCAGCATTTT.

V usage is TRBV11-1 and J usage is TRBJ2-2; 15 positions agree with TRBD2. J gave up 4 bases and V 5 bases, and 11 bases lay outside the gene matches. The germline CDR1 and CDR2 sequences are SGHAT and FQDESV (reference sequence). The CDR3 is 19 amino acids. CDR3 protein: CASSPLGLAGGGITGELFF. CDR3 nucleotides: TGTGCCAGCAGCCCTCTGGGACTAGCGGGAGGTGGTATCACCGGGGAGCTGTTTTTT.

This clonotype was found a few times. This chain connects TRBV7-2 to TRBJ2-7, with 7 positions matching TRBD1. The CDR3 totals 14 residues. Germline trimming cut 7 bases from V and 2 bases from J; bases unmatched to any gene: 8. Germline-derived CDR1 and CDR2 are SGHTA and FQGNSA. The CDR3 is CASTPGQKPYEQYF. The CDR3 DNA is TGTGCCAGCACCCCGGGACAGAAGCCCTACGAGCAGTACTTC.

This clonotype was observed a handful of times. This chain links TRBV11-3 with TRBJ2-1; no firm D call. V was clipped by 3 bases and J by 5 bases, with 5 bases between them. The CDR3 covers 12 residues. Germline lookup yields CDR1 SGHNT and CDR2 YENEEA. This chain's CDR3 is CASSFRDNEQFF. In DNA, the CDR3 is TGTGCCAGCAGCTTCCGGGACAATGAGCAGTTCTTC. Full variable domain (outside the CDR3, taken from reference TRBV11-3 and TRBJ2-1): EAGVVQSPRYKIIEKKQPVAFWCNPISGHNTLYWYLQNLGQGPELLIRYENEEAVDDSQLPKDRFSAERLKGVDSTLKIQPAELGDSAVYLCASSFRDNEQFFGPGTRLTVL.

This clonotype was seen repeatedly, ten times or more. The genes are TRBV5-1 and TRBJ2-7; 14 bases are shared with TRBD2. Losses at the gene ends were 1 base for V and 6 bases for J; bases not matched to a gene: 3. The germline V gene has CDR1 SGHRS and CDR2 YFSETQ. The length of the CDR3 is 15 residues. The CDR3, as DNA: TGCGCCAGCAGCTTGACAGGGACTAGCGGGAGCGAGCAGTACTTC. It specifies CASSLTGTSGSEQYF.

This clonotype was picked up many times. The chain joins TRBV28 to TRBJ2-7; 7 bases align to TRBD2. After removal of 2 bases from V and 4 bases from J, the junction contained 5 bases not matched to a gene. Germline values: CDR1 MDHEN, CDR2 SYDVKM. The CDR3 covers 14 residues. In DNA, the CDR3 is TGTGCCAGCAGTTTAGGCCTAGCGGAATACGAGCAGTACTTC. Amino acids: CASSLGLAEYEQYF. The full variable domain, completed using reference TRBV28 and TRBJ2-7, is DVKVTQSSRYLVKRTGEKVFLECVQDMDHENMFWYRQDPGLGLRLIYFSYDVKMKEKGDIPEGYSVSREKKERFSLILESASTNQTSMYLCASSLGLAEYEQYFGPGTRLTVT.